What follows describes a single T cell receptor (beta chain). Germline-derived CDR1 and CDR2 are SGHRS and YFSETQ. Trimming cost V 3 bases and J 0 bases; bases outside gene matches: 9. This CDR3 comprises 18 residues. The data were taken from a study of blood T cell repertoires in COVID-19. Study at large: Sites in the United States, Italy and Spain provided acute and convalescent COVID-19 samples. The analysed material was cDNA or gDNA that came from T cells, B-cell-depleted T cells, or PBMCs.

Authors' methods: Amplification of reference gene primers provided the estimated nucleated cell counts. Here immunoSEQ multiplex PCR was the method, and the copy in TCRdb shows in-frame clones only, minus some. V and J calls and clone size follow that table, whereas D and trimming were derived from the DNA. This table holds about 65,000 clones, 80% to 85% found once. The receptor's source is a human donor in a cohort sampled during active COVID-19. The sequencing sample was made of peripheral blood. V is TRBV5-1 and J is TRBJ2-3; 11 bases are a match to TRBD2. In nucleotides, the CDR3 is TGCGCCAGCAGCTCACTAGCGGGGGCCTTACCTAGCACAGATACGCAGTATTTT. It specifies CASSSLAGALPSTDTQYF.